A selection of T cell receptor beta chains follows, all from one sample in a study of blood T cell repertoires in COVID-19. The method was immunoSEQ multiplex PCR; TCRdb's version includes in-frame clones alone and lacks a portion of them. The sample has about 150,000 clones, roughly 80% seen once. The sequenced material came from peripheral blood. The receptor source for this set is an older woman with COVID-19, enrolled during active disease. Both conserved end residues are part of each CDR3. Each record gives: CDR3 DNA, CDR3 protein, D gene, clone size, J gene, V gene. D genes are given only for firm matches. Size values are once, few and many counts, or a class for expanded clones, and some rows have none.

TGCGCCAGCAGCTTCGATCAGGGGTCCACCGGGGAGCTGTTTTTT | CASSFDQGSTGELFF | - | few | TRBJ2-2 | TRBV5-1
TGTGCCAGCAGTAAGCGGGACTCCACAGATACGCAGTATTTT | CASSKRDSTDTQYF | TRBD2 | - | TRBJ2-3 | TRBV6-5
TGTGCCAGCTCACGTGCGGGACAGGGGAATGAAAAACTGTTTTTT | CASSRAGQGNEKLFF | TRBD1 | - | TRBJ1-4 | TRBV18
TGTGCCAGCAGCTTAGGTGGGACATCTGGCTACACCTTC | CASSLGGTSGYTF | - | - | TRBJ1-2 | TRBV11-1
TGTGCCAGCAGCCTTGGGGGGGGGCGGAATCAGCCCCAGCATTTT | CASSLGGGRNQPQHF | - | - | TRBJ1-5 | TRBV3-1/TRBV3-2
TGCGCCAGCAGCTCTGGAGGGTACTCTGGGGCCAACGTCCTGACTTTC | CASSSGGYSGANVLTF | - | - | TRBJ2-6 | TRBV5-1
TGTGCCAGCAGCTCTTCAGGGGGCGACTATGGCTACACCTTC | CASSSSGGDYGYTF | TRBD1 | - | TRBJ1-2 | TRBV11-2
TGTGCCAGTAGTATCAGGGGGTACGAGCAGTACTTC | CASSIRGYEQYF | TRBD1 | - | TRBJ2-7 | TRBV19
TGTGCCAGCAGAGCGGGCCTCCCCACCGGGGAGCTGTTTTTT | CASRAGLPTGELFF | - | - | TRBJ2-2 | TRBV7-2
TGTGCCAGCAGCCATACAGGGACTAACTATGGCTACACCTTC | CASSHTGTNYGYTF | - | - | TRBJ1-2 | TRBV9
TGTGCCAGCAGCTTAGTCTTCCGGGTCGGGGAGCAGCCCCAGCATTTT | CASSLVFRVGEQPQHF | - | - | TRBJ1-5 | TRBV7-8
TGTGCCAGCAGCCTACCGGGGGACTCCTATGGCTACACCTTC | CASSLPGDSYGYTF | - | - | TRBJ1-2 | TRBV5-6
TGTGCCAGCAGCCCTCAGCGGGGGCTGGGTGAAAAACTGTTTTTT | CASSPQRGLGEKLFF | - | once | TRBJ1-4 | TRBV25-1
TGTGCCAGCTCACCAACGGGATCCCACACCGGGGAGCTGTTTTTT | CASSPTGSHTGELFF | - | - | TRBJ2-2 | TRBV18
TGTGCCAGCAGCCACCTCCAGGGCGGTAACACTGAAGCTTTCTTT | CASSHLQGGNTEAFF | - | - | TRBJ1-1 | TRBV14
TGTGCCAGCAGCGGCTCCAAGGGGTGGACTGGAAACACCATATATTTT | CASSGSKGWTGNTIYF | - | few | TRBJ1-3 | TRBV2
TGTGCCAGCAGTGGGGTTCAGGGGGATACGCAGTATTTT | CASSGVQGDTQYF | - | once | TRBJ2-3 | TRBV6-4
TGTGCCAGTAGTATGGGGGGACTTTCGTACCAAGAGACCCAGTACTTC | CASSMGGLSYQETQYF | - | - | TRBJ2-5 | TRBV19
TGTGCCAGCAGTGTACAGGGCCGGTATGGCTACACCTTC | CASSVQGRYGYTF | - | - | TRBJ1-2 | TRBV2
TGCGCCAGCAGCCCGCCGGGAGCAAGCTCCTATAATTCACCCCTCCACTTT | CASSPPGASSYNSPLHF | - | - | TRBJ1-6 | TRBV5-1
TGTGCCAGTAGTATTAGGCCTAGCGGTAGCGTAAACATTCAGTACTTC | CASSIRPSGSVNIQYF | TRBD2 | - | TRBJ2-4 | TRBV19
TGTGCCAGCAGTCCTGGCCTGAACACTGAAGCTTTCTTT | CASSPGLNTEAFF | - | - | TRBJ1-1 | TRBV14
TGTGCCAGCAGTCGGACAAGAGGAACTAATGAAAAACTGTTTTTT | CASSRTRGTNEKLFF | - | - | TRBJ1-4 | TRBV11-2
TGCAGCGCCGGTGGGCGGGGGGCTTGGGAGACCCAGTACTTC | CSAGGRGAWETQYF | TRBD2 | once | TRBJ2-5 | TRBV29-1
TGTGCCAGTAGTAGAGCTACCGGGACAGGGCCTACGGAGACCCAGTACTTC | CASSRATGTGPTETQYF | TRBD1 | - | TRBJ2-5 | TRBV19
TGTGCCAGCAGCCAAGAACACGGGGCCTACAATGAGCAGTTCTTC | CASSQEHGAYNEQFF | - | - | TRBJ2-1 | TRBV3-1/TRBV3-2
TGCGCCAGCAGCCCCCCCCGGGACAGGGCCTCTGGAAACACCATATATTTT | CASSPPRDRASGNTIYF | TRBD1 | few | TRBJ1-3 | TRBV4-1
TGTGCCAGCAGCGTAGCCGTAGCGGGCCCCCAAATCGAGCAGTTCTTC | CASSVAVAGPQIEQFF | TRBD2 | once | TRBJ2-1 | TRBV9
TGCGCCAGCAGCATGGACGGGACAGGCTCTGGAAACACCATATATTTT | CASSMDGTGSGNTIYF | TRBD1 | - | TRBJ1-3 | TRBV5-1
TGCGCCAGCAGTGACCAGGGGGTGACTGAAGCTTTCTTT | CASSDQGVTEAFF | TRBD1 | - | TRBJ1-1 | TRBV10-2
TGCGCCAGCAGCTCACCGGGACAGTTTGAAAAACTGTTTTTT | CASSSPGQFEKLFF | TRBD1 | - | TRBJ1-4 | TRBV5-1
TGCGCCAGCAGCCAGACGGGGGTTGGGGCTTTCTTT | CASSQTGVGAFF | - | - | TRBJ1-1 | TRBV4-1
TGTGCCAGCAGCTTATGGTTACAACAGCCCCAGCATTTT | CASSLWLQQPQHF | - | - | TRBJ1-5 | TRBV5-5
TGTGCCAGTAGTACCGGACAACGTTCAAATCAGCCCCAGCATTTT | CASSTGQRSNQPQHF | - | - | TRBJ1-5 | TRBV19
TGCGCCAGCAGCCCCCGGGACAGCCCGAACACTGAAGCTTTCTTT | CASSPRDSPNTEAFF | TRBD1 | - | TRBJ1-1 | TRBV5-1
TGTGCCAGCAGCGTAGCTGTGCGGGGTGAGACCCAGTACTTC | CASSVAVRGETQYF | - | few | TRBJ2-5 | TRBV9
TGCGCCAGCAGCTTGGGACTACTCAATGAGCAGTTCTTC | CASSLGLLNEQFF | - | - | TRBJ2-1 | TRBV5-1